This T cell receptor beta chain was retrieved from a study of blood T cell repertoires in COVID-19. Overall study context: The analysed material was cDNA or gDNA that came from T cells, B-cell-depleted T cells, or PBMCs.

Seattle's cohort entered during active infection and was followed longitudinally. Original methodology: Reference gene primer amplification in the assay estimated nucleated cell counts. TCRdb's copy holds only in-frame clones and misses some; the assay was immunoSEQ multiplex PCR. V, J and clone size are taken as reported in that table, and D and trimming were inferred from the DNA itself. The table lists 250,000 to 300,000 clones, less than 90% of them singletons. The sequenced sample consisted of peripheral blood. This sequence originates from a woman aged 25-40 years with COVID-19, enrolled during active disease.

The CDR3 is CASSLAGGLGYGYTF. CDR3 coding DNA: TGTGCCAGCAGTTTAGCAGGGGGCCTCGGCTATGGCTACACCTTC. The V and J genes are TRBV27 and TRBJ1-2, with 8 nucleotides matching TRBD1. The ends lost 2 bases at V and 4 bases at J; junction bases unmatched: 6. Germline V lookup: CDR1 MNHEY, CDR2 SMNVEV (reference sequence). This CDR3 has 15 residues.